The 23 T cell receptor beta chains presented below share a single source sample, sequenced in a study of blood T cell repertoires in COVID-19. Only in-frame clones appear in the TCRdb table, and some are missing; sequencing was by immunoSEQ multiplex PCR. There are about 200,000 clones in the sample; around 82% occur only once, and 5.5% to 7% lies in the top ten. The sample comprised peripheral blood. The receptors derive from a woman between 70 and 85 years old with acute or convalescent COVID-19.

The J gene is TRBJ2-6, the V gene TRBV6-6; D is ambiguous. This CDR3 is 16 amino acids long. Germline loops: CDR1 MNHNY, CDR2 SVGAGI (reference sequence). The V end was cut by 0 bases, the J end by 0 bases, with 6 bases between. The CDR3 loop reads CASSYSSGSGANVLTF. CDR3 nucleotides: TGTGCCAGCAGTTACTCCTCGGGCTCTGGGGCCAACGTCCTGACTTTC.

The rearrangement joins TRBV14 to TRBJ2-7; D gene unclear. V was trimmed by 8 bases and J by 5 bases, leaving 13 bases between them. This CDR3 has 12 residues. CDR1 is SGHDN, CDR2 FVKESK, per germline. As DNA, the CDR3 is TGTGCCAGCGGAAGGAGCAGCCACGAGCAGTACTTC. The encoded protein is CASGRSSHEQYF.

The chain employs TRBV16 and TRBJ2-3; D gene uncertain. Trimming shortened V by 3 bases and J by 3 bases, and 13 bases separated the two germline ends. This CDR3 comprises 15 residues. The germline CDR1 and CDR2 sequences are KGHSY and FQNENV. The CDR3 DNA reads as TGTGCCAGCAGCCAGTGGGCCCCGCCGACAGATACGCAGTATTTT. This gives the protein CASSQWAPPTDTQYF.

This clone came up a few times. V is TRBV27 and J is TRBJ2-7; the match to TRBD2 covers 11 bases. Germline trimming cut 4 bases from V and 6 bases from J; bases unmatched to any gene: 8. CDR1 is MNHEY and CDR2 is SMNVEV in the germline V gene (reference sequence). This CDR3 has 15 amino acids. CDR3 DNA: TGTGCCAGCAGTTCCAGCTTAGCGGGAGGGATCGAGCAGTACTTC. This gives the protein CASSSSLAGGIEQYF.

V gene TRBV30 combines with J gene TRBJ1-5, with D possibly being TRBD1 (6 bases). V lost 3 bases to trimming and J lost 7 bases, with 13 bases between them. The CDR3 has 13 residues. Germline V gene lookup returns CDR1 GTSNPN and CDR2 SVGIG (reference sequence). CDR3 coding DNA: TGTGCCTGGAGGGGGGCAGGGGACCAGCCCCAGCATTTT. Translation: CAWRGAGDQPQHF.

This chain connects TRBV10-1 to TRBJ1-3; weak D call: TRBD1 (5 bases). CDR3 length equals 15 residues. Germline V CDR1 and CDR2: WNHNN, SYGVQD (reference sequence). V was trimmed by 6 bases and J by 1 base, leaving 13 bases between them. CDR3 loop: CASRKKGASGNTIYF. The CDR3 DNA sequence: TGCGCCAGCAGGAAGAAAGGGGCGTCTGGAAACACCATATATTTT.

Only one count was recorded for this clone. The V call is TRBV29-1, the J call TRBJ2-3; D is ambiguous. CDR1 SQVTM and CDR2 ANQGSEA come from the germline V gene. This CDR3 spans 13 amino acids. V was pared by 4 bases and J by 8 bases, with 16 bases between. CDR3 nucleotide sequence: TGCAGCGTTGGGTCCGCCGCGATTGGTACGCAGTATTTT. Its protein product is CSVGSAAIGTQYF.

V is TRBV9 and J is TRBJ2-7, with 11 positions matching TRBD2. V was pared by 0 bases and J by 4 bases, with 9 bases of the junction left unmatched. This CDR3 is built from 17 residues. CDR1 SGDLS and CDR2 YYNGEE come from the germline V gene. CDR3 sequence (DNA): TGTGCCAGCAGCGTAGCCGTAGCGGGAGGGGGTCTGTACGAGCAGTACTTC. Its protein product is CASSVAVAGGGLYEQYF.

The V and J genes are TRBV19 and TRBJ2-5; 7 nucleotides match TRBD1. V shed 4 bases, J shed 5 bases, and the junction held 4 bases outside the gene matches. The CDR3 has 13 amino acids. Germline CDR1 is LNHDA and CDR2 is SQIVND (reference sequence). CDR3 residues: CASSRQGSETQYF. For the CDR3, the DNA is TGTGCCAGTAGTAGACAGGGTTCGGAGACCCAGTACTTC. The full variable domain, with the rest looked up from reference TRBV19 and TRBJ2-5, is DGGITQSPKYLFRKEGQNVTLSCEQNLNHDAMYWYRQDPGQGLRLIYYSQIVNDFQKGDIAEGYSVSREKKESFPLTVTSAQKNPTAFYLCASSRQGSETQYFGPGTRLLVL.

This chain links TRBV4-2 with TRBJ1-4; the match to TRBD1 covers 9 bases. The ends lost 4 bases at V and 5 bases at J; junction bases unmatched: 5. Germline V gene data show CDR1 as LGHNA and CDR2 as YNFKEQ. This CDR3 region has 15 residues. The CDR3 region has the DNA TGTGCCAGCAGCCCTGCCGGGACAGGGAATGAAAAACTGTTTTTT. Translated, it gives CASSPAGTGNEKLFF.

For this clone: Other DNA variants within this sample encode the same CDR3. The rearrangement links TRBV2 to TRBJ2-5; 12 bases line up with TRBD2. J gave up 1 base and V 9 bases, and 6 bases lay outside the gene matches. The CDR3 contains 15 residues. The germline gives CDR1 SNHLY, CDR2 FYNNEI. In DNA, the CDR3 is TGTGCCAGTACCCTAGCGGGAGGGCCCCAAGAGACCCAGTACTTC. Protein: CASTLAGGPQETQYF.

The rearrangement joins TRBV7-9 to TRBJ1-1; D might be TRBD1 (5 bases). This CDR3 region has 13 residues. Germline V gene data show CDR1 as SEHNR and CDR2 as FQNEAQ (reference sequence). The V gene lost 3 bases and the J gene lost 4 bases, with 9 bases spanning the gap. CDR3 in DNA: TGTGCCAGCAGCTTTAAGGGGATCACTGAAGCTTTCTTT. Its translation is CASSFKGITEAFF.

This clone occurred many times. The chain links TRBV7-9 to TRBJ1-2; D may be TRBD1 (6 bases). Germline V lookup: CDR1 SEHNR, CDR2 FQNEAQ (reference sequence). The CDR3 sequence is 13 residues long. V was trimmed by 7 bases and J by 4 bases, leaving 13 bases between them. The CDR3 protein is CASTLGTTYGYTF. The CDR3 DNA follows: TGTGCCAGCACCCTAGGGACAACCTATGGCTACACCTTC.

The V gene is TRBV25-1, the J gene TRBJ1-5; D unclear. Trimming took off 4 bases at V and 0 bases at J, with 19 bases between the two ends. The length of the CDR3 is 18 residues. The germline V gene encodes CDR1 MGHDK and CDR2 SYGVNS. The CDR3 region has the DNA TGTGCCAGCAGTGGTCCGACACCCCAATACTTTAGCAATCAGCCCCAGCATTTT. This sequence encodes CASSGPTPQYFSNQPQHF.

V is TRBV28 and J is TRBJ1-4; D perhaps matches TRBD1 (6 bases). The CDR3 has 15 residues. Trimming cost V 3 bases and J 2 bases, with 10 bases left between them. Germline V gene data show CDR1 as MDHEN and CDR2 as SYDVKM. CDR3 sequence (DNA): TGTGCCAGCAGTTTTGGGGGCGCGACTAATGAAAAACTGTTTTTT. Translated, it gives CASSFGGATNEKLFF.

This rearrangement joins TRBV2 to TRBJ2-7; TRBD2 agrees at 10 bases. V was pared by 7 bases and J by 0 bases, with 3 bases of the junction left unmatched. The CDR3 is made up of 14 amino acids. Germline-derived CDR1 and CDR2 are SNHLY and FYNNEI. The CDR3 is CASKTSGRSYEQYF. CDR3 DNA sequence: TGTGCCAGCAAGACTAGCGGGCGCTCCTACGAGCAGTACTTC.

This rearrangement joins TRBV5-1 to TRBJ2-5, with a tentative D call TRBD2 (5 bases). The CDR3 loop spans 13 amino acids. Germline lookup yields CDR1 SGHRS and CDR2 YFSETQ. The ends were cut back, 0 bases at V and 5 bases at J, with 8 bases in the middle. The CDR3, as DNA: TGCGCCAGCAGCTTGGCTACGGGGGAGACCCAGTACTTC. Translating it yields CASSLATGETQYF.

This chain uses TRBV27 with TRBJ2-1, with a possible D match to TRBD1 (6 bases). The CDR3 runs 17 residues. CDR1 and CDR2 from the germline V gene are MNHEY and SMNVEV (reference sequence). Trimming took off 6 bases at V and 0 bases at J, with 18 bases between the two ends. CDR3 sequence: CASRTLLGAPSYNEQFF. The CDR3 bases are TGTGCCAGCAGGACACTCTTGGGGGCTCCCTCCTACAATGAGCAGTTCTTC.

This clone showed up just once. The chain is built from TRBV28 and TRBJ2-1, with 9 bases fitting TRBD1. J lost 5 bases, V lost 5 bases, and 7 bases had no gene match. This CDR3 spans 15 amino acids. Germline V gene lookup returns CDR1 MDHEN and CDR2 SYDVKM. The CDR3 sequence: CASSPQGQGHNEQFF. The CDR3 nucleotides read TGTGCCAGCAGTCCCCAAGGACAGGGGCACAATGAGCAGTTCTTC.

V gene TRBV28 combines with J gene TRBJ1-6; no clear D. The CDR3 runs 15 residues. The germline V gene encodes CDR1 MDHEN and CDR2 SYDVKM. Trimming pared 5 bases from V and 9 bases from J, leaving 17 bases between. CDR3 region: CASSPPSGIVSPLHF. CDR3 DNA sequence: TGTGCCAGCAGTCCCCCCAGCGGGATTGTTTCACCCCTCCACTTT.

This rearrangement joins TRBV4-1 to TRBJ2-1; 9 bases are shared with TRBD1. The germline V gene has CDR1 MGHRA and CDR2 YSYEKL. The CDR3 length is 15 residues. Germline trimming cut 5 bases from V and 7 bases from J; bases unmatched to any gene: 9. CDR3 bases: TGCGCCAGCAGCGACAGAGGGACAGGGCTAAATGAGCAGTTCTTC. Residues: CASSDRGTGLNEQFF.

Points on this clone: One end of the junction fails to match germline, which may point to a read error. The chain recombines TRBV9 with TRBJ2-5, with D tentatively TRBD1 or TRBD2 (5 bases each). The germline gives CDR1 SGDLS, CDR2 YYNGEE. There are 14 residues in the CDR3. CDR3 loop: CASSVSGRAETQYF. As DNA, the CDR3 is TGTGCCAGTAGCGTATCTGGCAGGGCGGAGACCCAGTACTTC.

This chain joins TRBV2 and TRBJ2-7; TRBD2 agrees at 9 bases. CDR3 length equals 15 residues. Unmatched junction bases numbered 8, after V lost 4 bases and J lost 4 bases. Germline V gene data show CDR1 as SNHLY and CDR2 as FYNNEI. The CDR3 sequence is CASSARAGGPYEQYF. For the CDR3, the DNA is TGTGCCAGCAGTGCAAGGGCGGGAGGGCCTTACGAGCAGTACTTC. Combining the CDR3 with reference TRBV2 and TRBJ2-7 gives the whole variable domain EPEVTQTPSHQVTQMGQEVILRCVPISNHLYFYWYRQILGQKVEFLVSFYNNEISEKSEIFDDQFSVERPDGSNFTLKIRSTKLEDSAMYFCASSARAGGPYEQYFGPGTRLTVT.